This entry lists 7 T cell receptor beta chains sequenced from one sample in a study of siplizumab effects on memory and regulatory T cells. Profiled with immunoSEQ multiplex PCR; TCRdb holds only in-frame clones, not every one. The sample has around 45,000 clones, about 88% seen once. The sample taken for sequencing was naive CD8+ T cells sorted from blood. The receptors shown here come from a human donor in good health.

The chain couples TRBV5-4 to TRBJ1-3; D is unresolved. The CDR3 consists of 16 residues. V was trimmed by 1 base and J by 0 bases, leaving 11 bases between them. Germline V gives CDR1 SGHNT, CDR2 YYREEE (reference sequence). The CDR3 DNA reads as TGTGCCAGCAGCTTGAAGGTTACAATCTCTGGAAACACCATATATTTT. This codes for CASSLKVTISGNTIYF.

The chain employs TRBV4-1 and TRBJ2-5; 7 bases are a match to TRBD2. The CDR3 runs 16 residues. The germline V gene has CDR1 MGHRA and CDR2 YSYEKL. Losses at the gene ends were 4 bases for V and 1 base for J; bases not matched to a gene: 9. CDR3 residues: CASSPNSGAPQETQYF. As DNA, the CDR3 is TGCGCCAGCAGCCCGAACAGCGGGGCACCCCAAGAGACCCAGTACTTC.

This chain joins TRBV7-3 and TRBJ2-7; 7 bases align to TRBD1. After removal of 1 base from V and 5 bases from J, the junction contained 8 bases not matched to a gene. Germline CDR1 SGHTA, CDR2 FQGTGA. CDR3 length: 15 residues. CDR3 amino acids: CASSLIPGGLHEQYF. The CDR3 bases are TGTGCCAGCAGCTTAATTCCAGGGGGTCTCCACGAGCAGTACTTC.

This sequence joins TRBV6-5 and TRBJ2-3, with no clear D. CDR3 length equals 14 residues. Germline V gene data show CDR1 as MNHEY and CDR2 as SVGAGI. The germline V and J ends were trimmed by 5 bases and 1 base, with 10 bases remaining between them. The CDR3 DNA reads TGTGCCAGCAGTACGGGTGACCGCACAGATACGCAGTATTTT. Translated: CASSTGDRTDTQYF.

The chain has TRBV9 and TRBJ2-5, with 8 bases that match TRBD1. With 3 bases clipped from V and 2 bases from J, the junction kept 6 bases outside the gene matches. Germline V gives CDR1 SGDLS, CDR2 YYNGEE. The length of the CDR3 is 15 residues. The CDR3 nucleotides are TGTGCCAGCAGCGCGTGGACAGGGACACAAGAGACCCAGTACTTC. This encodes CASSAWTGTQETQYF.

The chain is built from TRBV4-1 and TRBJ2-7, with unresolved D. Looked up from germline, CDR1 is MGHRA and CDR2 is YSYEKL. The CDR3 spans 15 residues. The V and J ends lost 0 bases and 3 bases respectively, with 12 bases between them. The CDR3 here is CASSQDPGLDYEQYF. CDR3 in DNA: TGCGCCAGCAGCCAAGATCCTGGGCTAGACTACGAGCAGTACTTC.

This chain connects TRBV27 to TRBJ1-5, with D unclear. Deletions cut 6 bases from V and 6 bases from J, with 15 bases between. The CDR3 covers 14 residues. The germline CDR1 and CDR2 sequences are MNHEY and SMNVEV (reference sequence). CDR3 DNA sequence: TGTGCCAGCAGCCATACGGGGATAGGTCAGCCCCAGCATTTT. Its translation is CASSHTGIGQPQHF.